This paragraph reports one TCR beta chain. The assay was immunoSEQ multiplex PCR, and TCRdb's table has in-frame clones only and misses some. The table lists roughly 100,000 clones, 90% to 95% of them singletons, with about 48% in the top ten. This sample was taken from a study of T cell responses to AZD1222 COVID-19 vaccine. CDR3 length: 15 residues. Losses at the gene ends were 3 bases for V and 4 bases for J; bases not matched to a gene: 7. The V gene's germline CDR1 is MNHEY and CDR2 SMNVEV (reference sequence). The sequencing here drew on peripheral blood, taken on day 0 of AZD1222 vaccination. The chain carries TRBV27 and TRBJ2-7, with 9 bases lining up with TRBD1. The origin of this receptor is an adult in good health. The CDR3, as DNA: TGTGCCAGCAGTTTCGACCGGACAGGGGTGTACGAGCAGTACTTC. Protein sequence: CASSFDRTGVYEQYF.